The present T cell receptor beta chain was sequenced within a study of beta chain features in type 1 diabetes. Study context: Sorted cells, roughly 98,000,000 in number, were examined across all samples.

This clone was found many times. Germline CDR1 is SGHTA and CDR2 is FQGNSA. This CDR3 has 17 amino acids. V shed 1 base, J shed 5 bases, and the junction held 8 bases outside the gene matches. Isolated RNA was reverse transcribed in full, so expressed TCRB transcripts were sequenced. The assay was immunoSEQ multiplex PCR, and TCRdb's table has in-frame clones only and misses some. Of under 400,000 clones in the sample, around 15% are singletons; the top ten hold roughly 6.7%. The specimen was central memory CD4+ T cells from blood. The V and J genes are TRBV7-2 and TRBJ2-1; TRBD1 matches at 10 bases. This TCR came from a man aged 25 to 45 in good health. CDR3 nucleotide sequence: TGTGCCAGCAGCTTAGTTTCCGGGACAGGGGAAGACAATGAGCAGTTCTTC. The encoded protein is CASSLVSGTGEDNEQFF.